Shown below are 6 T cell receptor beta chains from a single sample sequenced in a study of siplizumab effects on memory and regulatory T cells. Sequencing was performed with immunoSEQ multiplex PCR; in TCRdb, only in-frame clones are kept and a portion is missing. The table lists 90,000 to 95,000 clones, roughly 97% of them singletons. Specimen: naive CD4+ T cells sorted from blood. These receptors were collected from a human donor in good health.

CDR3 sequence reads: CASSPETAGTGYEQFF. CDR3 DNA sequence: TGTGCCAGCAGCCCCGAAACCGCCGGGACAGGGTATGAGCAGTTCTTC. The chain uses TRBV21-1 and TRBJ2-1; the DNA was not used to check the table's D call, TRBD1. TRBV21-1 is termed a pseudogene. This CDR3 is built from 16 residues.

The chain links TRBV27 to TRBJ2-5; D uncertain. The J call may be incorrect, as the DNA end agrees better with TRBJ2-7. Germline V lookup: CDR1 MNHEY, CDR2 SMNVEV (reference sequence). This CDR3 contains 13 residues. This CDR3 reads CASSPRIGYEQYF. The CDR3 nucleotides are TGTGCCAGCAGTCCCCGCATCGGGTACGAGCAGTACTTC.

This sequence joins TRBV19 and TRBJ2-6, with D unclear. Looked up from germline, CDR1 is LNHDA and CDR2 is SQIVND (reference sequence). V lost 5 bases and J 0 bases, leaving 8 bases between the germline ends. The CDR3 extends over 15 amino acids. CDR3 DNA: TGTGCCAGTAGTTCCCACCCCTCTGGGGCCAACGTCCTGACTTTC. Translation gives CASSSHPSGANVLTF.

The chain carries TRBV28 and TRBJ2-3; 7 bases line up with TRBD1. Germline V gene sequence: CDR1 MDHEN, CDR2 SYDVKM. The V and J ends lost 4 bases and 1 base, in that order; junction bases with no gene match: 14. CDR3 length equals 18 residues. The CDR3 sequence is CASSSNLVQGRGTDTQYF. In DNA, the CDR3 is TGTGCCAGCAGTTCTAACCTCGTACAGGGGCGCGGCACAGATACGCAGTATTTT. Full variable domain (missing parts from reference TRBV28 and TRBJ2-3): DVKVTQSSRYLVKRTGEKVFLECVQDMDHENMFWYRQDPGLGLRLIYFSYDVKMKEKGDIPEGYSVSREKKERFSLILESASTNQTSMYLCASSSNLVQGRGTDTQYFGPGTRLTVL.

The chain is built from TRBV5-1 and TRBJ2-2, with D perhaps TRBD1 or TRBD2 (5 bases each). Trimming shortened V by 6 bases and J by 0 bases, and 12 bases separated the two germline ends. The CDR3 is made up of 15 amino acids. The V gene's germline CDR1 is SGHRS and CDR2 YFSETQ. CDR3 DNA: TGCGCCAGCACCGGGACCTCCGCGAACACCGGGGAGCTGTTTTTT. Encoded protein: CASTGTSANTGELFF.

The V call is TRBV7-2, the J call TRBJ2-7, with 15 bases fitting TRBD2. CDR3 length: 16 amino acids. Germline CDR1 reads SGHTA; CDR2 reads FQGNSA. Trimming cost V 5 bases and J 7 bases; bases outside gene matches: 9. For the CDR3, the DNA is TGTGCCAGCAGCCCCCGAGGACTAGCGGGGGGGTTAGAGCAGTACTTC. Amino acids: CASSPRGLAGGLEQYF. Complete variable domain (other parts from reference TRBV7-2 and TRBJ2-7): GAGVSQSPSNKVTEKGKDVELRCDPISGHTALYWYRQSLGQGLEFLIYFQGNSAPDKSGLPSDRFSAERTGGSVSTLTIQRTQQEDSAVYLCASSPRGLAGGLEQYFGPGTRLTVT.